These 31 T cell receptor beta chains were all obtained from the same sample, sequenced in a study of low-dose radiotherapy and immunotherapy resistance in tumors (dated by TCRdb to 2022 to 2024). The reads were generated on an Illumina HiSeq 2500. First-strand cDNA was synthesized with Superscript III and a set of TRAV- and TRBV-specific primers, covering both TCRalpha and TCRbeta chains. A roughly 22-cycle PCR with Phusion amplified the TCRs, pairing a constant-region primer with the adapter that was attached to the V primers. TCRdb trimmed public reads at Q25 via fastp, called clones via MiXCR and kept in-frame beta chains. Duplicate CDR3 protein sequences are folded into a single record with the most common DNA and genes. The sample yields about 91,000 distinct CDR3 sequences; 20% to 25% were counted once. Clones ranked in the top ten supply 9.5% to 15% of the sample. Sample time point, as interpreted from the label and publication: after trial treatment. The meaning of the sample's treatment or condition label: LDRT plus nivolumab, ipilimumab, low-dose cyclophosphamide and aspirin (RACIN trial).

Sequencing used PBMCs, obtained after low-dose radiotherapy plus immunotherapy. These receptors came from a female donor with ovarian cancer.

At least ten counts were recorded for this clonotype. This rearrangement joins TRBV19 to TRBJ2-6; perhaps TRBD1 as D (6 bases). The CDR3 is made up of 14 amino acids. Per germline, CDR1 LNHDA and CDR2 SQIVND (reference sequence). The V end lost 7 bases, the J end lost 1 base, and 8 bases lay between the germline ends. The CDR3 here is CASNRVSGANVLTF. CDR3 nucleotides: TGTGCCAGTAACAGGGTGTCTGGGGCCAACGTCCTGACTTTC.

Many counts were recorded for this clonotype. The chain has TRBV25-1 and TRBJ1-5, with TRBD1 matching 9 bases. The CDR3 has 15 residues. Germline values: CDR1 MGHDK, CDR2 SYGVNS. V was pared by 3 bases and J by 9 bases, with 9 bases of the junction left unmatched. The CDR3 loop reads CASSEAQGAISPQHF. CDR3 bases: TGTGCCAGCAGTGAGGCACAGGGGGCGATTTCGCCCCAGCATTTT.

This clonotype was counted a few times. The V gene is TRBV11-2, the J gene TRBJ2-1; 10 positions agree with TRBD2. Germline V gene lookup returns CDR1 SGHAT and CDR2 FQNNGV. The CDR3 extends over 15 amino acids. The J segment lost 3 bases and the V segment lost 4 bases, leaving 3 bases of the junction unmatched. The CDR3 reads CASSSLAGDYNEQFF. The CDR3 nucleotides read TGTGCCAGCAGCTCCCTAGCGGGAGACTACAATGAGCAGTTCTTC. Using reference TRBV11-2 and TRBJ2-1 for the parts outside the CDR3, the full variable domain is EAGVAQSPRYKIIEKRQSVAFWCNPISGHATLYWYQQILGQGPKLLIQFQNNGVVDDSQLPKDRFSAERLKGVDSTLKIQPAKLEDSAVYLCASSSLAGDYNEQFFGPGTRLTVL.

In DNA form, the CDR3 reads TGTGCCAGCAGCTCTCCCCGGGGGAGCGGGAGTACAGATACGCAGTATTTT. Amino acid sequence: CASSSPRGSGSTDTQYF. The V and J genes are TRBV7-9 and TRBJ2-3; TRBD2 matches 8 bases. The CDR3 extends over 17 amino acids. J lost 3 bases, V lost 4 bases, and 12 bases had no gene match. CDR1 and CDR2 from the germline V gene are SEHNR and FQNEAQ (reference sequence).

This clonotype was found many times. For the CDR3, the DNA is TGCGCCAGCAGCTTGGACAGATTTAATAATTCACCCCTCCACTTT. Its translation: CASSLDRFNNSPLHF. The rearrangement links TRBV5-1 to TRBJ1-6; D unresolved. Between the trimmed V and J ends, which lost 0 bases and 5 bases, there was a span of 9 bases. The germline gives CDR1 SGHRS, CDR2 YFSETQ. CDR3 length: 15 amino acids.

This clonotype was detected ten times or more. The chain joins TRBV25-1 to TRBJ1-6, with D possibly matching TRBD1 (6 bases). The CDR3 loop spans 13 amino acids. Germline CDR1 MGHDK, CDR2 SYGVNS. The V gene lost 6 bases and the J gene lost 9 bases, with 12 bases spanning the gap. The CDR3: CASRKGGSSPLHF. In DNA form, the CDR3 reads TGTGCCAGCAGAAAGGGGGGATCTTCACCCCTCCACTTT.

This clonotype was picked up many times. This chain joins TRBV12-3 or TRBV12-4 and TRBJ2-1, with D perhaps TRBD2 (5 bases). V lost 3 bases and J 4 bases, leaving 16 bases between the germline ends. The length of the CDR3 is 16 residues. CDR3 DNA: TGTGCCAGCAGTTTCCGGCCGGGGAGAAAGTACAATGAGCAGTTCTTC. Protein sequence: CASSFRPGRKYNEQFF.

This rearrangement joins TRBV18 to TRBJ2-3; 8 positions match TRBD1. This CDR3 has 17 amino acids. J lost 4 bases, V lost 4 bases, and 13 bases had no gene match. The germline CDR1 and CDR2 sequences are KGHSH and LQKENI. The CDR3 coding sequence is TGTGCCAGCTCACACGGACAGGGCGGTAATTGGGCAGATACGCAGTATTTT. Residues: CASSHGQGGNWADTQYF. Combining the CDR3 with reference TRBV18 and TRBJ2-3 gives the whole variable domain NAGVMQNPRHLVRRRGQEARLRCSPMKGHSHVYWYRQLPEEGLKFMVYLQKENIIDESGMPKERFSAEFPKEGPSILRIQQVVRGDSAAYFCASSHGQGGNWADTQYFGPGTRLTVL.

About this clonotype itself: A much larger clone sits a single nucleotide away, making a read error possible. The CDR3 ends on some other residue instead of the conserved phenylalanine or tryptophan, so this is likely a read error. This chain joins TRBV7-2 and TRBJ2-3; 7 bases fit TRBD2. The CDR3 loop spans 15 amino acids. The V and J ends lost 0 bases and 2 bases, in that order; junction bases with no gene match: 2. CDR1 is SGHTA, CDR2 FQGNSA, per germline. The DNA for the CDR3 is TGTGCCAGCAGCTTAGCGGGAGGGAACACAGATACGCAGTATCTT. Translated: CASSLAGGNTDTQYL.

This clonotype was detected ten times or more. The rearrangement uses TRBV5-6 and TRBJ2-5, with D perhaps matching TRBD1 or TRBD2 (6 bases each). The CDR3 spans 16 residues. Germline V gene data show CDR1 as SGHDT and CDR2 as YYEEEE. The V gene lost 0 bases and the J gene lost 6 bases, with 18 bases spanning the gap. The CDR3 coding sequence is TGTGCCAGCAGCTTGGTAGGGGGGCCAGCGATTCAGACCCAGTACTTC. The encoded protein is CASSLVGGPAIQTQYF.

This clonotype was seen at least ten times. The gene calls are TRBV20-1 and TRBJ1-6; D may be TRBD1 (6 bases). CDR1 is DFQATT and CDR2 is SNEGSKA in the germline V gene (reference sequence). V shed 2 bases and J shed 6 bases, with 11 bases lying between them. This CDR3 has 14 residues. CDR3 DNA: TGCAGTGCTAGATGGAGCAGGGGTAATTCACCCCTCCACTTT. Residues: CSARWSRGNSPLHF.

The rearrangement joins TRBV9 to TRBJ1-2, with D perhaps matching TRBD1 (5 bases). Per germline, CDR1 SGDLS and CDR2 YYNGEE. The CDR3 covers 17 residues. The V end lost 3 bases, the J end lost 0 bases, and 18 bases lay between the germline ends. This CDR3 reads CASSDPGPSLPNYGYTF. The CDR3 coding sequence is TGTGCCAGCAGCGACCCGGGACCCTCGCTCCCTAACTATGGCTACACCTTC.

A remark on this clonotype: Because the CDR3's place on the DNA is in doubt, the DNA is left out and the CDR3 is given as listed by TCRdb. This chain links TRBV6-5 with TRBJ2-2; TRBD1 is the table's D call and was not checked against the DNA. The length of the CDR3 is 13 amino acids, counting both ends. CDR1 and CDR2 from the germline V gene are MNHEY and SVGAGI. Here the CDR3 reads CASSKQAGELFFF.

Many counts were recorded for this clonotype. The V and J genes are TRBV24-1 and TRBJ2-5; no clear D. V lost 3 bases and J 2 bases, leaving 9 bases between the germline ends. The CDR3 loop spans 14 amino acids. Per the germline V gene, CDR1 is KGHDR and CDR2 is SFDVKD. The CDR3, as DNA: TGTGCCACCAGTGATCGACGGTTACAAGAGACCCAGTACTTC. This gives the protein CATSDRRLQETQYF.

This clonotype was detected ten times or more. The chain couples TRBV20-1 to TRBJ1-1; D not resolved. Per the germline V gene, CDR1 is DFQATT and CDR2 is SNEGSKA (reference sequence). The CDR3 loop spans 13 amino acids. The ends were cut back, 1 base at V and 1 base at J, with 7 bases in the middle. This CDR3 reads CSARGQTNTEAFF. CDR3 bases: TGCAGTGCTAGAGGGCAGACGAACACTGAAGCTTTCTTT.

Many counts were recorded for this clonotype. This sequence joins TRBV6-6 and TRBJ2-5; D tentatively fits TRBD1 or TRBD2 (6 bases each). The CDR3 has 16 residues. Trimming left V 5 bases short and J 6 bases short, with 22 bases between. Germline CDR1 and CDR2: MNHNY and SVGAGI (reference sequence). The CDR3: CASSEGGRLFRKTQYF. CDR3 coding DNA: TGTGCCAGCAGTGAAGGGGGGAGACTGTTCAGGAAGACCCAGTACTTC.

This clonotype was observed many times. The chain combines TRBV7-9 with TRBJ2-2; D is perhaps TRBD1 or TRBD2 (6 bases each). Germline values: CDR1 SEHNR, CDR2 FQNEAQ (reference sequence). CDR3 size: 16 residues. V lost 5 bases to trimming and J lost 1 base, with 14 bases between them. CDR3 nucleotide sequence: TGTGCCAGCAGCCCCAGAGGGGGGAGGAACACCGGGGAGCTGTTTTTT. As protein: CASSPRGGRNTGELFF.

Here the CDR3 DNA reads TGTGCCATCAGCCCGGAGAACAGGGGGTTTTCCGAGCAGTACTTC. Amino acids: CAISPENRGFSEQYF. The chain recombines TRBV10-3 with TRBJ2-7; 8 nucleotides align to TRBD1. This CDR3 spans 15 amino acids. Germline V gene lookup returns CDR1 ENHRY and CDR2 SYGVKD. Trimming took 6 bases from V and 6 from J; bases not matched to a gene: 13.

At least ten counts were recorded for this clonotype. This sequence joins TRBV7-8 and TRBJ2-5, with D possibly called TRBD1 or TRBD2 (5 bases each). Trimming pared 5 bases from V and 5 bases from J, leaving 15 bases between. CDR1 is SGHVS and CDR2 is FQNEAQ in the germline V gene. CDR3 length: 14 residues. In DNA, the CDR3 is TGTGCCAGCAGCCCCGGTGGGGGTACGGAGACCCAGTACTTC. Amino acids: CASSPGGGTETQYF.

This clonotype has a handful of counts. A far larger clone is a single base away, which makes a read error likely. The chain links TRBV6-6 to TRBJ1-2; 7 positions match TRBD1. Germline V gene sequence: CDR1 MNHNY, CDR2 SVGAGI (reference sequence). CDR3 length: 14 amino acids. V lost 5 bases to trimming and J lost 7 bases; unmatched junction nucleotides: 10. The CDR3, as DNA: TGTGCCAGCAGTATTGCGGGACAGAGAGGTGGCTACACCTTC. It is translated as CASSIAGQRGGYTF.

This clonotype was picked up many times. The chain recombines TRBV11-3 with TRBJ1-1, with a possible D match to TRBD1 (5 bases). Trimming took off 5 bases at V and 0 bases at J, with 19 bases between the two ends. CDR1 and CDR2 (germline): SGHNT, YENEEA. The CDR3 length is 17 residues. This chain's CDR3 is CASSPRRGAGLNTEAFF. Here the CDR3 DNA reads TGTGCCAGCAGCCCTAGAAGGGGCGCGGGGTTGAACACTGAAGCTTTCTTT.

This clonotype was detected once. It differs at one base from a far larger clone, so likely a read error. The rearrangement uses TRBV6-5 and TRBJ1-1, with unresolved D. Trimming pared 8 bases from V and 0 bases from J, leaving 16 bases between. The CDR3 has 15 residues. Per the germline V gene, CDR1 is MNHEY and CDR2 is SVGAGI. CDR3 coding DNA: TGTGCCAGCGGTGAAGTACGGAGCATGAACACTGAAGCTTTCTTT. Translation gives CASGEVRSMNTEAFF.

This clonotype showed up many times. The rearrangement joins TRBV10-3 to TRBJ1-1, with 12 bases matching TRBD1. Trimming took 2 bases from V and 0 from J; bases not matched to a gene: 4. In germline, CDR1 is ENHRY, CDR2 SYGVKD. This CDR3 is built from 17 residues. The CDR3 spells CAISETGTGGLNTEAFF. In DNA form, the CDR3 reads TGTGCCATCAGTGAGACCGGGACAGGGGGCCTGAACACTGAAGCTTTCTTT.

The chain is built from TRBV11-2 and TRBJ1-5; 9 nucleotides align to TRBD1. The ends lost 1 base at V and 3 bases at J; junction bases unmatched: 1. The CDR3 contains 15 residues. Germline lookup yields CDR1 SGHAT and CDR2 FQNNGV. The CDR3 DNA is TGTGCCAGCAGCTTAGGGGACAGGGTCAATCAGCCCCAGCATTTT. Its protein product is CASSLGDRVNQPQHF.

This clonotype was seen many times. The V gene is TRBV27, the J gene TRBJ2-3; D is perhaps TRBD1 (6 bases). V lost 7 bases, J lost 2 bases, and 10 bases lay in between. From germline, CDR1 is MNHEY and CDR2 SMNVEV (reference sequence). The CDR3 has 13 amino acids. CDR3 sequence reads: CASTDRLTDTQYF. The CDR3 DNA follows: TGTGCCAGCACGGACAGACTCACAGATACGCAGTATTTT.

At least ten counts were recorded for this clonotype. This chain uses TRBV6-2 or TRBV6-3 with TRBJ2-1, with D maybe TRBD2 (7 bases). The CDR3 runs 16 residues. V dropped 6 bases and J dropped 10 bases, with 25 bases sitting between them. Germline values: CDR1 MNHEY, CDR2 SVGEGT. The CDR3 DNA follows: TGTGCCAGCAGCAGAGGGGGGGCGGGGCCGTTTCGAGAGCAGTTCTTC. Translation: CASSRGGAGPFREQFF.

With respect to this clonotype: A far larger clone is off by one base, so a read error is likely. The J gene is TRBJ2-1, the V gene TRBV6-6, with D perhaps TRBD1 (6 bases). The CDR3 runs to 12 residues. Germline values: CDR1 MNHNY, CDR2 SVGAGI (reference sequence). Trimming stripped 6 bases from V and 10 bases from J, with 13 bases between. The CDR3 spells CASSLQGYEQFF. In DNA form, the CDR3 reads TGTGCCAGCAGCCTACAGGGTTACGAGCAGTTCTTC.

With respect to this clonotype: A far more abundant clone sits one base away, making this likely a read error. V gene TRBV6-6 combines with J gene TRBJ2-4; 10 bases align to TRBD2. CDR1 MNHNY and CDR2 SVGAGI come from the germline V gene (reference sequence). After removal of 2 bases from V and 13 bases from J, the junction contained 5 bases not matched to a gene. There are 13 residues in the CDR3. CDR3 region: CASSYPSGSEQYF. As DNA, the CDR3 is TGTGCCAGCAGTTACCCTAGCGGGAGTGAGCAGTACTTC.

This clonotype was picked up many times. CDR3 loop: CASSLTGARGEQYF. CDR3 DNA sequence: TGTGCCAGCAGCTTGACAGGGGCTCGCGGCGAGCAGTACTTC. The genes are TRBV5-8 and TRBJ2-7; 7 bases align to TRBD1. The CDR3 contains 14 residues. Looked up from germline, CDR1 is SGHTS and CDR2 is YDEGEE. V lost 1 base to trimming and J lost 6 bases; unmatched junction nucleotides: 7.

Many counts were recorded for this clonotype. The V gene is TRBV18, the J gene TRBJ2-7; TRBD1 might be the D (6 bases). Germline CDR1 KGHSH, CDR2 LQKENI. The CDR3 contains 15 residues. V dropped 0 bases and J dropped 2 bases, with 11 bases sitting between them. The chain's CDR3 is CASSPPRTDPYEQYF. DNA for the CDR3: TGTGCCAGCTCACCACCAAGGACAGACCCCTACGAGCAGTACTTC. The variable domain in full, completed from reference TRBV18 and TRBJ2-7, reads NAGVMQNPRHLVRRRGQEARLRCSPMKGHSHVYWYRQLPEEGLKFMVYLQKENIIDESGMPKERFSAEFPKEGPSILRIQQVVRGDSAAYFCASSPPRTDPYEQYFGPGTRLTVT.

This clonotype was detected many times. V is TRBV29-1 and J is TRBJ1-2; D is uncertain. The CDR3 length is 15 residues. Deletions cut 0 bases from V and 2 bases from J, with 13 bases between. The germline V gene has CDR1 SQVTM and CDR2 ANQGSEA. In DNA, the CDR3 is TGCAGCGTTGAAGAGCAGGTGGTAGCCAACTATGGCTACACCTTC. This gives the protein CSVEEQVVANYGYTF. Full variable domain (outside the CDR3, taken from reference TRBV29-1 and TRBJ1-2): SAVISQKPSRDICQRGTSLTIQCQVDSQVTMMFWYRQQPGQSLTLIATANQGSEATYESGFVIDKFPISRPNLTFSTLTVSNMSPEDSSIYLCSVEEQVVANYGYTFGSGTRLTVV.